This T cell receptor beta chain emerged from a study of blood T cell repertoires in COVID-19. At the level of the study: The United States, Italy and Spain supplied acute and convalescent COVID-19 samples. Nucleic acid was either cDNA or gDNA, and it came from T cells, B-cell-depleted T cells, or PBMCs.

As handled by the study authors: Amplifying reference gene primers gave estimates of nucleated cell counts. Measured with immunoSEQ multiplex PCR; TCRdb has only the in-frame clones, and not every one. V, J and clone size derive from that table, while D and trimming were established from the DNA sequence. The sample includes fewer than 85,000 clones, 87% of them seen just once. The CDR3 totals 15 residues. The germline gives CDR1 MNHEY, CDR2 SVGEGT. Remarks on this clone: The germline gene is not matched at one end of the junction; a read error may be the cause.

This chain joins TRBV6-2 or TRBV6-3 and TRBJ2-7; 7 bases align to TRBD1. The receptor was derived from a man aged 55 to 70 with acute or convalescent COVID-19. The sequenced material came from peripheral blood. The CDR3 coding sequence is TGTGCCAGCAATTACCCTGGGGACAGCTCCTACGAGCAGTACTTC. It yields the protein CASNYPGDSSYEQYF.